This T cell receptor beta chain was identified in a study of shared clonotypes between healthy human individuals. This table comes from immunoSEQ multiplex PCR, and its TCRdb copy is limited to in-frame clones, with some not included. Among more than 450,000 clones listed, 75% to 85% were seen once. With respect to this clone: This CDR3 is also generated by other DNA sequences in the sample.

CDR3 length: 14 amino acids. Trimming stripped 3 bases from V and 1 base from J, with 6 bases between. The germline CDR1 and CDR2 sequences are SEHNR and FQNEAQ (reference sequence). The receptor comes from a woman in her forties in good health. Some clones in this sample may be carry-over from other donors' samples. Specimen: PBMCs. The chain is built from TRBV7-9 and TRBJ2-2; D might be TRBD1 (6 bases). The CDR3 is CASSLTGNTGELFF. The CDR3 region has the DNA TGTGCCAGCAGCTTGACAGGGAACACCGGGGAGCTGTTTTTT.